This T cell receptor beta chain was identified in a study of T cell repertoires in cytomegalovirus infection. The CDR3 runs to 15 residues. Germline V lookup: CDR1 SEHNR, CDR2 FQNEAQ (reference sequence). V was cut by 3 bases and J by 3 bases, with 13 bases left in between. TCRdb analysed the reads with MiXCR anew, one entry per CDR3 protein. The sample yields about 160,000 distinct CDR3 sequences, 15% to 20% seen once. The origin of this receptor is a human donor in good health (CMV status not recorded). Some clones in this sample may be carry-over from other donors' samples. This chain links TRBV7-9 with TRBJ2-3, with D hard to call. The sequenced sample was CD8+ T cells from PBMCs. CDR3 DNA sequence: TGTGCCAGCAGCTTTTTAGAATTTGGGACAGATACGCAGTATTTT. Protein product: CASSFLEFGTDTQYF.